The 25 T cell receptor beta chains below all came from one sample that was sequenced in a study of shared clonotypes between healthy human individuals (dated by TCRdb to 2020 to 2022). Library creation used the immunoSEQ multiplex PCR assay. This immuneACCESS table, as held by TCRdb, lists in-frame sequences with V and J called but not all clones. Of the missing ones, under half trace to an unresolved V gene in checked studies; the others have no known cause. The sample table holds roughly 2.5 million clones, of which around 90% were seen once. In total, the top ten clones hold more than 0.12% of the sample. Sequencing was carried out using naive CD4+ T cells sorted from blood. This sample's cell subset or site label indicates: CD45RA+ positively selected. The receptors shown here come from a man younger than 35 in good health.

The CDR3 DNA reads TGTGCCAGCTCCACAGCCAATTCACCCCTCCACTTT. Amino acid sequence: CASSTANSPLHF. This chain joins TRBV18 and TRBJ1-6; D gene unclear. Germline CDR1 is KGHSH and CDR2 is LQKENI. The CDR3 loop spans 12 amino acids. The germline V and J ends were trimmed by 6 bases and 7 bases, with 7 bases remaining between them.

CDR3 nucleotide sequence: TGTGCCAGCAGGGGGACTAGCGCCGAGACCCAGTACTTC. Amino acids: CASRGTSAETQYF. V gene TRBV2 combines with J gene TRBJ2-5; 10 bases match TRBD2. Germline CDR1 and CDR2: SNHLY and FYNNEI. CDR3 length: 13 amino acids. The J segment lost 5 bases and the V segment lost 6 bases, leaving 3 bases of the junction unmatched.

The rearrangement links TRBV5-1 to TRBJ2-7, with D perhaps TRBD1 (5 bases). Germline assignment: CDR1 SGHRS and CDR2 YFSETQ. The CDR3 spans 13 residues. The V end lost 5 bases, the J end lost 6 bases, and 15 bases lay between the germline ends. This CDR3 is CASSYPGSSEQYF. CDR3 bases: TGCGCCAGCAGTTACCCAGGGTCGAGCGAGCAGTACTTC.

The chain is built from TRBV29-1 and TRBJ1-1; the D is unclear. Trimming took 3 bases from V and 3 from J, leaving 14 bases between them. This CDR3 has 14 residues. The germline V gene encodes CDR1 SQVTM and CDR2 ANQGSEA. DNA for the CDR3: TGCAGCGTTGAGAGGGCGAAGGTCCACACTGAAGCTTTCTTT. This sequence encodes CSVERAKVHTEAFF.

The V gene is TRBV19, the J gene TRBJ2-5, with a tentative D call TRBD2 (6 bases). V shed 10 bases and J shed 6 bases, with 18 bases lying between them. This CDR3 has 13 amino acids. Germline-derived CDR1 and CDR2 are LNHDA and SQIVND (reference sequence). The CDR3 loop is CATSTTSRQTQYF. The CDR3 DNA sequence: TGTGCCACCAGTACGACTAGTAGGCAGACCCAGTACTTC.

This chain uses TRBV6-1 with TRBJ1-3; unclear D gene. V was pared by 3 bases and J by 5 bases, with 11 bases between. Looked up from germline, CDR1 is MNHNS and CDR2 is SASEGT. CDR3 length: 14 amino acids. This chain's CDR3 is CASSDGPSRNTIYF. In DNA form, the CDR3 reads TGTGCCAGCAGTGACGGACCAAGCAGAAACACCATATATTTT.

J is TRBJ2-2 and V is TRBV5-1; 10 bases line up with TRBD2. The germline gives CDR1 SGHRS, CDR2 YFSETQ. After removal of 2 bases from V and 1 base from J, the junction contained 5 bases not matched to a gene. The CDR3 totals 17 residues. The CDR3 sequence: CASSFFTSGKNTGELFF. The CDR3 region has the DNA TGCGCCAGCAGCTTTTTCACTAGCGGGAAGAACACCGGGGAGCTGTTTTTT.

The chain joins TRBV7-9 to TRBJ1-3; tentative D call: TRBD1 (6 bases). Trimming stripped 7 bases from V and 0 bases from J, with 19 bases between. Germline-derived CDR1 and CDR2 are SEHNR and FQNEAQ (reference sequence). The CDR3 is 17 residues long. The CDR3 coding sequence is TGTGCCAGCACCCCAGGCCGACAGGAGACCTCTGGAAACACCATATATTTT. This translates into CASTPGRQETSGNTIYF.

The chain recombines TRBV10-3 with TRBJ2-1, with D possibly being TRBD2 (5 bases). This CDR3 spans 15 amino acids. Germline CDR1 ENHRY, CDR2 SYGVKD. V lost 0 bases to trimming and J lost 9 bases, with 15 bases between them. CDR3 protein: CAISESGSAHFEQFF. CDR3 coding DNA: TGTGCCATCAGTGAGTCGGGTAGCGCCCACTTTGAGCAGTTCTTC.

The CDR3 bases are TGTGCCAGCAGCTCCACATCCGGAAACACCATATATTTT. The encoded protein is CASSSTSGNTIYF. The chain carries TRBV7-3 and TRBJ1-3; D gene ambiguous. V was trimmed by 4 bases and J by 4 bases, leaving 8 bases between them. This CDR3 spans 13 amino acids. The germline V gene encodes CDR1 SGHTA and CDR2 FQGTGA.

Concerning this clone itself: Other DNA sequences in this sample translate to the same CDR3. J is TRBJ2-1 and V is TRBV30; D unresolved. CDR3 length: 11 amino acids. V was clipped by 3 bases and J by 5 bases, with 5 bases between them. The germline gives CDR1 GTSNPN, CDR2 SVGIG (reference sequence). The CDR3 loop is CAWSRDNEQFF. The CDR3 DNA follows: TGTGCCTGGAGCCGAGACAATGAGCAGTTCTTC.

V usage is TRBV7-2 and J usage is TRBJ2-2, with 10 bases aligning to TRBD2. After removal of 5 bases from V and 0 bases from J, the junction contained 3 bases not matched to a gene. Germline CDR1 is SGHTA and CDR2 is FQGNSA. CDR3 length: 16 residues. CDR3 protein: CASSPLAGANTGELFF. CDR3 in DNA: TGTGCCAGCAGCCCCCTAGCGGGGGCGAACACCGGGGAGCTGTTTTTT.

In this sample, this clone turned up once. Other nucleotide sequences in the sample specify the same CDR3. The chain combines TRBV6-5 with TRBJ1-6, with no clear D. V was shortened by 6 bases and J by 0 bases, with 6 bases between the two germline ends. This CDR3 is built from 14 residues. CDR1 and CDR2 from the germline V gene are MNHEY and SVGAGI. CDR3 loop: CASRRGSYNSPLHF. The DNA of the CDR3 is TGTGCCAGCAGGCGGGGCTCCTATAATTCACCCCTCCACTTT.

About this clone itself: Other DNA sequences in this specimen translate into the identical CDR3. The chain has TRBV19 and TRBJ1-5, with 8 bases lining up with TRBD1. The J segment lost 1 base and the V segment lost 9 bases, leaving 8 bases of the junction unmatched. Germline V gives CDR1 LNHDA, CDR2 SQIVND (reference sequence). This CDR3 comprises 15 residues. In DNA form, the CDR3 reads TGTGCCAGCAGAGCCCAGGGGGCAAGCAATCAGCCCCAGCATTTT. It yields the protein CASRAQGASNQPQHF.

The rearrangement uses TRBV27 and TRBJ2-5; D may be TRBD2 (6 bases). Germline lookup yields CDR1 MNHEY and CDR2 SMNVEV (reference sequence). CDR3 length equals 14 residues. Trimming took 5 bases from V and 2 from J, leaving 12 bases between them. The CDR3 sequence: CASSPREKQETQYF. CDR3 coding DNA: TGTGCCAGCAGTCCCCGGGAGAAACAAGAGACCCAGTACTTC.

This rearrangement joins TRBV14 to TRBJ2-7; maybe TRBD1 (5 bases). CDR3 length: 14 amino acids. The V end lost 1 base, the J end lost 6 bases, and 13 bases lay between the germline ends. Germline CDR1 reads SGHDN; CDR2 reads FVKESK. The CDR3 protein is CASSQAYQGGEQYF. The CDR3, as DNA: TGTGCCAGCAGCCAAGCCTATCAGGGTGGCGAGCAGTACTTC.

The chain uses TRBV19 and TRBJ2-1; D unclear. The CDR3 loop spans 14 amino acids. Trimming shortened V by 3 bases and J by 5 bases, and 11 bases separated the two germline ends. In germline, CDR1 is LNHDA, CDR2 SQIVND (reference sequence). The CDR3 spells CASSISGPHNEQFF. DNA of the CDR3: TGTGCCAGTAGTATTTCAGGCCCCCACAATGAGCAGTTCTTC.

With regard to this clone: This sample includes further DNA sequences coding for the same CDR3. This chain links TRBV28 with TRBJ1-2; the D is unclear. The CDR3 has 11 amino acids. Germline CDR1 and CDR2: MDHEN and SYDVKM. The V end lost 5 bases, the J end lost 4 bases, and 5 bases lay between the germline ends. CDR3 bases: TGTGCCAGCAGTCAAGGCTATGGCTACACCTTC. Amino acids: CASSQGYGYTF.

The rearrangement uses TRBV7-8 and TRBJ1-5; D is undetermined. There are 13 residues in the CDR3. The germline V gene has CDR1 SGHVS and CDR2 FQNEAQ. V was shortened by 6 bases and J by 5 bases, with 11 bases between the two germline ends. The CDR3 nucleotides read TGTGCCAGCAGTTGGGTGTTTGATCAGCCCCAGCATTTT. Translation: CASSWVFDQPQHF.

The V call is TRBV6-5, the J call TRBJ1-2, with D uncertain. Trimming took 6 bases from V and 4 from J, leaving 9 bases between them. There are 12 residues in the CDR3. From germline, CDR1 is MNHEY and CDR2 SVGAGI. CDR3 sequence reads: CASRYGLYGYTF. The CDR3 bases are TGTGCCAGCAGGTACGGGCTCTATGGCTACACCTTC.

This chain links TRBV7-2 with TRBJ1-2; D uncertain. The CDR3 has 13 amino acids. V lost 1 base, J lost 7 bases, and 10 bases lay in between. Germline CDR1 SGHTA, CDR2 FQGNSA. The CDR3 DNA follows: TGTGCCAGCAGCTTAGAGGGATACGGTGGCTACACCTTC. The encoded protein is CASSLEGYGGYTF.

The genes are TRBV29-1 and TRBJ2-7, with no clear D. From germline, CDR1 is SQVTM and CDR2 ANQGSEA. The CDR3 consists of 15 residues. The ends were cut back, 4 bases at V and 2 bases at J, with 18 bases in the middle. The CDR3 sequence is CSVVLGPPGTYEQYF. Here the CDR3 DNA reads TGCAGCGTTGTTCTCGGACCCCCCGGCACCTACGAGCAGTACTTC.

The rearrangement links TRBV19 to TRBJ2-1; D perhaps matches TRBD1 (5 bases). The CDR3 contains 17 residues. Germline assignment: CDR1 LNHDA and CDR2 SQIVND (reference sequence). V gave up 3 bases and J gave up 5 bases, with 20 bases separating them. CDR3 DNA sequence: TGTGCCAGTAGTATCAGGGTGCTAAGGGTCGGAGACAATGAGCAGTTCTTC. Translating it yields CASSIRVLRVGDNEQFF.

V and J are TRBV27 and TRBJ2-7; tentatively, D is TRBD2 (5 bases). V shed 3 bases and J shed 1 base, with 10 bases lying between them. CDR1 and CDR2 (germline): MNHEY, SMNVEV (reference sequence). The length of the CDR3 is 14 residues. The CDR3 protein is CASSFGSRSYEQYF. As DNA, the CDR3 is TGTGCCAGCAGTTTTGGGAGTAGATCCTACGAGCAGTACTTC.

This chain connects TRBV7-9 to TRBJ1-1; maybe TRBD1 (5 bases). Trimming left V 4 bases short and J 4 bases short, with 16 bases between. The CDR3 sequence is 15 residues long. Germline V gives CDR1 SEHNR, CDR2 FQNEAQ (reference sequence). CDR3 DNA: TGTGCCAGCAGCTCCGCGGGGCAGCCGCGCACTGAAGCTTTCTTT. Translating it yields CASSSAGQPRTEAFF.